This T cell receptor beta chain emerged from a study of beta chain features in type 1 diabetes (dated by TCRdb to about 2018). As for the study more broadly: Patients and healthy donors did not differ in mean age, gender distribution, total cell number or subset yield. In the study, TCRB repertoires of sorted circulating CD4+ T cell subsets from recently diagnosed type 1 diabetes patients were compared with those of matched healthy donors. Naive and central memory subsets were obtained from all 28 donors, but regulatory and stem cell-like memory subsets were isolated from only 8 patients and 8 healthy donors. Across all samples, roughly 110,000,000 sorted cells were examined, and cell number per subset correlated strongly with RNA yield. Overall study results and their limits: At VDJ recombination sites, type 1 diabetes patients had fewer insertions and more deleted nucleotides, which implies abnormalities in thymic rearrangement. The naive, central memory and regulatory TCRB repertoires appeared to resemble one another more closely among patients than among healthy donors. In all four CD4+ subsets, TCRB CDR3 length was moderately but significantly shorter in type 1 diabetes patients. Because small numbers of individuals were included in the HLA sub-analyses, any influence of HLA type on TCRB rearrangement was left unresolved. PCR might favor shorter templates, but patient and control samples were amplified and corrected together, so any skew would affect both groups equally. Sequencing cDNA rather than genomic DNA could over-represent highly expressing activated cells, although activation and CD3 levels did not differ between groups.

Of note for this clone: What antigen it recognizes has not been identified. Base qualities are missing; no much larger clone stands one base away.

V sheds 4 bases and J sheds 5 bases, leaving 11 bases between their ends. CDR1 and CDR2 were assigned from the germline V gene as SGHTA and FQGTGA. The CDR3 contains 13 residues, cysteine and phenylalanine counted. CDR3 DNA only is kept here, 39 bases in frame from base 1. Each donor gave one peripheral blood draw, averaging around 120 mL, which was collected into heparinised tubes. A BD FACSAria II was used to sort naive, central memory, regulatory and stem cell-like memory CD4+ T cells with a panel that included CD45RO, CCR7, CD25, CD127, CD95 and CD27. All sorted populations exceeded 95% purity. PBMCs were isolated right away by Lymphoprep density gradient centrifugation and were stained directly, without culture. To minimize batch effects, samples were stained and sorted in pairs, one healthy donor with one patient per experiment. All of the isolated RNA was reverse transcribed with the High Capacity cDNA Reverse Transcription Kit, so expressed TCRB transcripts were sequenced. Deep immunoSEQ sequencing was performed on naive, central memory and regulatory T cell samples, with an average of roughly 3.6 million total reads per sample. Sorted cells were lysed in RLT buffer, and RNA was extracted using DNase-treated RNeasy Micro or Mini kits according to cell number. Each cell subset was processed separately to prevent cross-contamination, with patient and healthy donor samples processed together. The immunoSEQ multiplex PCR was used to amplify TCRB sequences from cDNA, yielding 87-bp fragments that span the CDR3 region. The amplicons were sequenced using the Illumina HiSeq platform. Processing in the source paper ran as follows. Synthetic template baselines were used to correct PCR bias computationally, reads within Hamming distance 2 were collapsed, and singletons that could not be merged were discarded. Reads were aligned against IMGT to assign V, D and J genes, CDR3 length and insertions or deletions at six rearrangement sites. Clonotype counts were normalized to sorted cell number within each subset before computing true diversity and Gini coefficients with the tcR R package. The overlap coefficient, calculated on TCRB nucleotide sequences, was used to measure repertoire sharing. Out-of-frame TCRB sequences from naive cells were analyzed to stand in for the pre-selection repertoire. TCRdb obtained this table from immuneACCESS and retained in-frame rearrangements with V and J assigned. These tables miss some clones; where compared with another copy, unresolved V genes account for less than half of the shortfall, and the remainder is unexplained. V and J calls and clone size are given by that table; D and trimming were obtained from the DNA. Counted in this sample were some 240,000 clones; roughly 17% of them appeared once. About 0.078% of the sample lies in the top ten.

The TCR sequence derives from a man aged 25-45 years with type 1 diabetes. Sequencing was performed on naive CD4+ T cells from blood. The label giving this sample's cell subset or site can be read as: true naive CD4+ T cells. The chain was built from TRBV7-3 and TRBJ2-5; TRBD1 could be the D gene, as 6 bases match. The base sequence is TGTGCCAGCAGCTATCAGGGGTTGGAGACCCAGTACTTC. This codes for CASSYQGLETQYF. Supplemented by the reference TRBV7-3 and TRBJ2-5 proteins around the CDR3, the complete variable domain is GAGVSQTPSNKVTEKGKYVELRCDPISGHTALYWYRQSLGQGPEFLIYFQGTGAADDSGLPNDRFFAVRPEGSVSTLKIQRTERGDSAVYLCASSYQGLETQYFGPGTRLLVL.